Listed below are T cell receptor beta chains from one sample, sequenced in a study of cytomegalovirus exposure and HLA in healthy donors. The data were produced by immunoSEQ multiplex PCR, yet TCRdb's version contains in-frame clones alone and is incomplete. The ten most abundant clones cover 5.5% of a sample with over 75,000 clones. The sample consisted of PBMCs. Every receptor here comes from a girl aged 5-17 years in good health and CMV-seropositive. CDR3s include the opening cysteine and the closing phenylalanine or tryptophan. D genes are given only for firm matches.

TRBV7-9,TRBJ1-5,TRBD1,TGTGCCAGCAGTCGGACAGGGCGGGAGAATCAGCCCCAGCATTTT,CASSRTGRENQPQHF
TRBV9,TRBJ1-1,TRBD1,TGTGCCAGCAGCTCCCCTGAAACAGGGGAGCCCGGGGCTTTCTTT,CASSSPETGEPGAFF
TRBV18,TRBJ2-7,-,TGTGCCAGCTCACCGGACAGTTCCGAGCAGTACTTC,CASSPDSSEQYF
TRBV4-3,TRBJ1-5,-,TGCGCCAGCAGCCCGGATCGGGGTGTGCAGCCCCAGCATTTT,CASSPDRGVQPQHF
TRBV5-8,TRBJ1-5,-,TGTGCCAGCAGCTTATTTAGGGGCTCTCAGCCCCAGCATTTT,CASSLFRGSQPQHF
TRBV19,TRBJ1-4,TRBD1,TGTGCCAGTACTGGATTGGGACAGGGGGATGAAAAACTGTTTTTT,CASTGLGQGDEKLFF
TRBV29-1,TRBJ2-3,-,TGCAGCGGTTTAGCGGTCACAGATACGCAGTATTTT,CSGLAVTDTQYF
TRBV7-6,TRBJ2-5,-,TGTGCCAGCAGTCCTCTAGCTGGGGGGGCAGAGACCCAGTACTTC,CASSPLAGGAETQYF
TRBV19,TRBJ1-6,-,TGTGCCAGTGGACCACAGGGCGCCCCTTACTACTCCTATAATTCACCCCTCCACTTT,CASGPQGAPYYSYNSPLHF
TRBV11-1,TRBJ2-7,-,TGTGCCAGCAGCTCCGACATTGCCTACGAGCAGTACTTC,CASSSDIAYEQYF
TRBV7-9,TRBJ2-7,-,TGTGCCAGCAGCCTCGTGACCGGGAGAACGAAATACGAGCAGTACTTC,CASSLVTGRTKYEQYF
TRBV5-1,TRBJ2-2,TRBD1,TGCGCCAGCAGCTTATCTCAGGGGGCGAACACCGGGGAGCTGTTTTTT,CASSLSQGANTGELFF
TRBV2,TRBJ1-5,TRBD1,TGTGCCAGCTCAGGGGGGTTTGGGGAACCTAATCAGCCCCAGCATTTT,CASSGGFGEPNQPQHF
TRBV30,TRBJ1-3,-,TGTGCCTGGAGAACCCGAGCACGCTCTGGAAACACCATATATTTT,CAWRTRARSGNTIYF
TRBV5-8,TRBJ1-3,TRBD1,TGTGCCAGCAGCCCACTCACCGGGACAGTCGCCGGAAACACCATATATTTT,CASSPLTGTVAGNTIYF
TRBV6-4,TRBJ1-2,-,TGTGCCAGCAGTCCACGGGGGGGGTCCTATGGCTACACCTTC,CASSPRGGSYGYTF
TRBV29-1,TRBJ1-2,-,TGCAGCGTTGAAAAAGGGGAATATGGCTACACCTTC,CSVEKGEYGYTF
TRBV9,TRBJ1-1,TRBD1,TGTGCCAGCAGCCCATGGGATGGGGACAGGGGGAACACTGAAGCTTTCTTT,CASSPWDGDRGNTEAFF
TRBV18,TRBJ2-5,-,TGTGCCAGCTCACCATGGGGCGGTACAGAGACCCAGTACTTC,CASSPWGGTETQYF
TRBV9,TRBJ1-4,-,TGTGCCAGCAGCGACCGAGAAACTAATGAAAAACTGTTTTTT,CASSDRETNEKLFF
TRBV4-3,TRBJ2-2,TRBD2,TGCGCCAGCAGCCAATATACTAGCGGGGGAACCGGGGAGCTGTTTTTT,CASSQYTSGGTGELFF
TRBV6-5,TRBJ2-7,TRBD1,TGTGCCAGCAGTTACTCGGCAGGGGGCCCCTACGAGCAGTACTTC,CASSYSAGGPYEQYF
TRBV29-1,TRBJ1-2,-,TGCAGCGTTGAGAATGAGTGGAGGGGTCCCGGCGGCTACACCTTC,CSVENEWRGPGGYTF
TRBV2,TRBJ1-5,-,TGTGCCAGCAGCCTCGCGATGGACAGTTCCAATCAGCCCCAGCATTTT,CASSLAMDSSNQPQHF
TRBV28,TRBJ2-3,TRBD2,TGTGCCACCGCGGGGGGCCTCAGCACAGATACGCAGTATTTT,CATAGGLSTDTQYF
TRBV6-6,TRBJ2-5,-,TGTGCCAGCCGCAGCGGGGAGACCCAGTACTTC,CASRSGETQYF